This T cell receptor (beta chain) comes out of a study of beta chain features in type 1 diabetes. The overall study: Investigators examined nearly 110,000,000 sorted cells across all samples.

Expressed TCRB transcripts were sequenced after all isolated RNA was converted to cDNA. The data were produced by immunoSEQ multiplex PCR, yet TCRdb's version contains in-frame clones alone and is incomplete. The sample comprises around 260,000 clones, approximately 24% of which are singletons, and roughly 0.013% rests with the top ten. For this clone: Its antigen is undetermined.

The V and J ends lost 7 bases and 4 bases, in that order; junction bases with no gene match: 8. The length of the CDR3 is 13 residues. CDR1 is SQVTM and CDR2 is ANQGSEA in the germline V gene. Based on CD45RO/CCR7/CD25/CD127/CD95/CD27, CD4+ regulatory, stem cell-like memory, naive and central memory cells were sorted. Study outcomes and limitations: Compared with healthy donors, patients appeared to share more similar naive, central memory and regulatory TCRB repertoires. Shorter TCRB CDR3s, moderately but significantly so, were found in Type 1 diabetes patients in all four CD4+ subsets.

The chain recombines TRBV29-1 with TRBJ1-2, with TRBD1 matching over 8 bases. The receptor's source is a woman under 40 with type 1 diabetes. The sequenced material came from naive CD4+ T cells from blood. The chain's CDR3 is CSASGTGLYGYTF. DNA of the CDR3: TGCAGCGCCTCCGGGACAGGCCTCTATGGCTACACCTTC.